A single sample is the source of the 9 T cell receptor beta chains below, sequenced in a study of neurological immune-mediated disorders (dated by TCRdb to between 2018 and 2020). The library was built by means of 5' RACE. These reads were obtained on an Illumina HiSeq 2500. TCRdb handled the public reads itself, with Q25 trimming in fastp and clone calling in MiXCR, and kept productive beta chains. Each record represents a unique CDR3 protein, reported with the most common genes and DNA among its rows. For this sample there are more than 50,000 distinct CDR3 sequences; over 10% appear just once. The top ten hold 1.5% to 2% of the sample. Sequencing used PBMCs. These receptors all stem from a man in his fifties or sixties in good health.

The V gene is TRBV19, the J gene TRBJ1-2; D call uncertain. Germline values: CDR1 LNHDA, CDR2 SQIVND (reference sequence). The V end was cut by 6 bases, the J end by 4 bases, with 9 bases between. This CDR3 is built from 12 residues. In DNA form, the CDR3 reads TGTGCCAGTAGACAACCTACCTATGGCTACACCTTC. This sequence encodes CASRQPTYGYTF.

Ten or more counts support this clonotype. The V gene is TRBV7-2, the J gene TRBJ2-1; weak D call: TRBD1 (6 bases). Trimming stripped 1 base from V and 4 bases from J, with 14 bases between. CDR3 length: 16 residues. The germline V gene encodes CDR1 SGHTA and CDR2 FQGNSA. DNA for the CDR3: TGTGCCAGCAGCTTAGTATCTGGGGGCCTATACAATGAGCAGTTCTTC. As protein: CASSLVSGGLYNEQFF.

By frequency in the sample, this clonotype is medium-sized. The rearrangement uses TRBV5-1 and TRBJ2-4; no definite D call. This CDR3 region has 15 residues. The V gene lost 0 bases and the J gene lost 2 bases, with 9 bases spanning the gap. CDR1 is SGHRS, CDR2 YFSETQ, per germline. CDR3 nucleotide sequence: TGCGCCAGCAGCTTGGAGGTCGCGCCCAAAAACATTCAGTACTTC. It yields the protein CASSLEVAPKNIQYF.

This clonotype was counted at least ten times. The CDR3 DNA reads TGTGCCAGCAGTTATGGGGGCGCGAGCAATCAGCCCCAGCATTTT. This gives the protein CASSYGGASNQPQHF. J is TRBJ1-5 and V is TRBV6-6; tentatively, D is TRBD1 (6 bases). CDR3 size: 15 residues. Germline CDR1 and CDR2: MNHNY and SVGAGI (reference sequence). The V end was cut by 3 bases, the J end by 1 base, with 10 bases between.

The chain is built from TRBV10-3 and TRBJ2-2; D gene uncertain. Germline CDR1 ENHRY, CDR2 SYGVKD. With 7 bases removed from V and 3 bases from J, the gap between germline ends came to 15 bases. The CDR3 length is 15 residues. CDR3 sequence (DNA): TGTGCCATCAAACGAGAGACAACGGACACCGGGGAGCTGTTTTTT. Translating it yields CAIKRETTDTGELFF.

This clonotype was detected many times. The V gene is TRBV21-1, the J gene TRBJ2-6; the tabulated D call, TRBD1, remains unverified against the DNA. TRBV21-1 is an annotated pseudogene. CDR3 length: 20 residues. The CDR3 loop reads CASSTSTSGTGDSGANVLTF. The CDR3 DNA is TGTGCCAGCAGCACCAGCACATCCGGGACAGGGGACTCTGGGGCCAACGTCCTGACTTTC.

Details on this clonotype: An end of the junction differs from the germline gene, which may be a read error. The CDR3 loop is CTSSLGQGANEQYF. CDR3 DNA sequence: TGCACCAGCAGCTTGGGGCAGGGGGCCAACGAACAGTACTTC. This chain links TRBV5-1 with TRBJ2-7; 8 nucleotides match TRBD1. The CDR3 covers 14 residues. CDR1 and CDR2 from the germline V gene are SGHRS and YFSETQ.

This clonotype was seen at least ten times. CDR3 in amino acids: CASSSDPRDYYGYTF. CDR3 nucleotides: TGTGCCAGCAGCTCAGACCCTCGGGACTACTATGGCTACACCTTC. The chain uses TRBV7-2 and TRBJ1-2; D might be TRBD1 (5 bases). Trimming took off 4 bases at V and 3 bases at J, with 15 bases between the two ends. Germline CDR1 and CDR2: SGHTA and FQGNSA. The CDR3 consists of 15 residues.

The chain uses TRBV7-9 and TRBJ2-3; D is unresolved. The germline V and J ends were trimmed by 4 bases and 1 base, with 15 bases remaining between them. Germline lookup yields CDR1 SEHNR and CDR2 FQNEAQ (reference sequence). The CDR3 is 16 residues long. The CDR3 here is CASSSSLVEGTDTQYF. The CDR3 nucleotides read TGTGCCAGCAGCTCCAGCTTGGTGGAAGGCACAGATACGCAGTATTTT.